The clone carrying this TCR beta chain was seen at least ten times. These data are taken from a study of T-cell reconstitution after alpha-beta-depleted transplantation in children. Germline CDR1 LGHDT, CDR2 YNNKEL (reference sequence). The germline V and J ends were trimmed by 4 bases and 1 base, with 12 bases remaining between them. The CDR3 covers 15 residues. Unique molecular identifiers tagged the TCRbeta library. TCRdb itself ran the PCR reads through MiXCR, one entry per CDR3 protein. The sample contains over 70,000 distinct CDR3 sequences, 12% of which appear only once. J is TRBJ2-3 and V is TRBV3-1; no definite D call. This sequence originates from a human donor who donated a stem cell graft to a child with inherited bone marrow failure. Sample: PBMCs from the stem cell graft donor, taken from the stem cell graft. The CDR3, as DNA: TGTGCCAGCAGCCCCCGGGCGTGGGGCACAGATACGCAGTATTTT. Translating it yields CASSPRAWGTDTQYF.